This T cell receptor (beta chain) stems from a study of patients and donors after allogeneic stem cell transplantation. Germline V lookup: CDR1 SGHRS, CDR2 YFSETQ. This CDR3 comprises 17 residues. Trimming left V 4 bases short and J 2 bases short, with 18 bases between. TCRdb reprocessed the RT-PCR reads with MiXCR, giving one entry per CDR3 protein. The data show about a million distinct CDR3 sequences, with about 20% seen just once and 5.5% to 6.5% held by the top ten. This clonotype appeared a few times. The V and J genes are TRBV5-1 and TRBJ2-2; maybe TRBD2 (7 bases). This sequence originates from a human donor who was either an allogeneic HSCT recipient or a stem cell or donor lymphocyte infusion donor (not recorded which). It is not recorded whose cells these are; they may come from a transplant donor. Sequences were obtained from blood, either unsorted or a sorted T cell fraction (not recorded which). CDR3 sequence: CASSRILGGGNTGELFF. DNA of the CDR3: TGCGCCAGCAGCCGGATACTGGGAGGGGGTAACACCGGGGAGCTGTTTTTT.